Listed here is a single T cell receptor beta chain. These data originate in a study of technical replicates of blood from a handful of donors. In germline, CDR1 is GTSNPN, CDR2 SVGIG (reference sequence). The V end lost 1 base, the J end lost 6 bases, and 10 bases lay between the germline ends. The CDR3 runs to 13 residues. This table comes from immunoSEQ multiplex PCR, and its TCRdb copy is limited to in-frame clones, with some not included. The top ten hold 0.34% of the sample, which has about 87,000 clones, 95% seen once. This TCR was sampled from a human donor in good health. V gene TRBV30 combines with J gene TRBJ1-5, with D possibly matching TRBD1 (6 bases). Sequencing was performed on T cells isolated from PBMCs. DNA of the CDR3: TGTGCCTGGAGTGCAGGGGAATCTCAGCCCCAGCATTTT. Translated: CAWSAGESQPQHF.